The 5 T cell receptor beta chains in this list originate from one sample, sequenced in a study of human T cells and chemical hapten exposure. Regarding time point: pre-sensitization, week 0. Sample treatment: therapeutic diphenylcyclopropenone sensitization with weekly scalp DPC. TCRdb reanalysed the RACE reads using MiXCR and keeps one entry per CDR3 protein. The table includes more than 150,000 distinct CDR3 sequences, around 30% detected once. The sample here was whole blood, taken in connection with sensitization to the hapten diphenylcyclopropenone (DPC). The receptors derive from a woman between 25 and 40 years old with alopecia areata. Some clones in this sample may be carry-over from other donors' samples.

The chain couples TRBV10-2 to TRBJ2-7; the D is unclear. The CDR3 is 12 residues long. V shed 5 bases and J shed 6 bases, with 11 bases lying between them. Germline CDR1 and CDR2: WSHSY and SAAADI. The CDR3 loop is CASSSQASEQYF. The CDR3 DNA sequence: TGCGCCAGCAGTAGCCAGGCCTCCGAGCAGTACTTC.

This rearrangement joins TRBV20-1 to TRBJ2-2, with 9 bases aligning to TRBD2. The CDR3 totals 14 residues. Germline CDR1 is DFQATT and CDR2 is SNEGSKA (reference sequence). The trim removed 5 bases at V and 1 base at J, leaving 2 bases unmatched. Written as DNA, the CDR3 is TGCAGTGCTCTGACTAGCGGGAACACCGGGGAGCTGTTTTTT. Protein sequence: CSALTSGNTGELFF.

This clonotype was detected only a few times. The CDR3 nucleotides read TGTGCCAGCAGTTTCTGGCAGGATGCTAACTATGGCTACACCTTC. It encodes CASSFWQDANYGYTF. The V gene is TRBV12-3 or TRBV12-4, the J gene TRBJ1-2; D ambiguous. CDR3 length: 15 residues. The V gene lost 3 bases and the J gene lost 0 bases, with 11 bases spanning the gap.

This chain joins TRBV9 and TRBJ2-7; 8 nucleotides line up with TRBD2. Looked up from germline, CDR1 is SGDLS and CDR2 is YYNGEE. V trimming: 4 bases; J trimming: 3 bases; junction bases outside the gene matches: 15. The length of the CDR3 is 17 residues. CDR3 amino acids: CASSPHTSSGPNYEQYF. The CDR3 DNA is TGTGCCAGCAGCCCCCACACATCTAGCGGGCCTAACTACGAGCAGTACTTC.

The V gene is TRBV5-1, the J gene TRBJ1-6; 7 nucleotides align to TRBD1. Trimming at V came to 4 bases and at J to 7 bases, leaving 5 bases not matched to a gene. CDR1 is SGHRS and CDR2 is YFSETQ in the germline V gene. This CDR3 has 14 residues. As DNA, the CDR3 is TGCGCCAGCAGCGGGAGGGACAGAAATTCACCCCTCCACTTT. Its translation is CASSGRDRNSPLHF.